These 11 T cell receptor beta chains were sequenced from one sample in a study of graft-versus-host responses after intestinal transplantation (dated by TCRdb to the early 2020s). The antigens these receptors bind are not known. The method was the immunoSEQ multiplex PCR assay. TCRdb provides this immuneACCESS table in a form limited to in-frame rearrangements. Some clones are lacking; in checked studies, under half of them reflect an unresolved V gene, and why the rest are absent is not known. The sample yields about 28,000 clones; approximately 83% were counted once. The ten largest clones take up approximately 20% of the sample. The meaning of the sample's time point label: cells obtained before transplantation from donor or recipient. The sample was unstimulated CD8+ T cells sorted from spleen or lymph node cells, taken before intestinal transplant. The receptors were sampled from a human donor who received an intestinal transplant.

V and J are TRBV18 and TRBJ2-7; a weak D match, TRBD2 (5 bases). V lost 2 bases and J 7 bases, leaving 12 bases between the germline ends. Looked up from germline, CDR1 is KGHSH and CDR2 is LQKENI. The CDR3 covers 13 residues. The CDR3 bases are TGTGCCAGCTCACCAGGGAATTCGGGGGAGCAGTACTTC. This codes for CASSPGNSGEQYF.

This chain connects TRBV16 to TRBJ1-4; possibly TRBD1 for D (6 bases). The CDR3 is made up of 15 amino acids. In germline, CDR1 is KGHSY, CDR2 FQNENV. Deletions cut 2 bases from V and 8 bases from J, with 15 bases between. The CDR3 loop is CASSQTAGEREKLFF. The CDR3, as DNA: TGTGCCAGCAGCCAAACCGCAGGGGAACGCGAAAAACTGTTTTTT.

This chain joins TRBV9 and TRBJ2-2; TRBD1 matches at 10 bases. CDR1 and CDR2 from the germline V gene are SGDLS and YYNGEE. The junction had 13 bases not matched to a gene; V was cut back by 3 bases and J by 8 bases. This CDR3 comprises 17 residues. As DNA, the CDR3 is TGTGCCAGCAGCGCCGACAGGGGGCGCTTTTCGTATGGGGAGCTGTTTTTT. This encodes CASSADRGRFSYGELFF. Full variable domain (outside the CDR3, taken from reference TRBV9 and TRBJ2-2): DSGVTQTPKHLITATGQRVTLRCSPRSGDLSVYWYQQSLDQGLQFLIQYYNGEERAKGNILERFSAQQFPDLHSELNLSSLELGDSALYFCASSADRGRFSYGELFFGEGSRLTVL.

This chain connects TRBV2 to TRBJ1-1; 9 nucleotides align to TRBD1. The trim removed 6 bases at V and 6 bases at J, leaving 2 bases unmatched. Germline V gene data show CDR1 as SNHLY and CDR2 as FYNNEI. The CDR3 runs to 12 residues. This CDR3 reads CASRRQGAEAFF. The CDR3 DNA sequence: TGTGCCAGCAGAAGACAGGGGGCTGAAGCTTTCTTT.

The chain joins TRBV6-5 to TRBJ2-5, with 12 nucleotides matching TRBD2. Trimming took 6 bases from V and 5 from J; bases not matched to a gene: 7. CDR1 and CDR2 from the germline V gene are MNHEY and SVGAGI. The CDR3 has 15 residues. CDR3 coding DNA: TGTGCCAGCAGCCTAGCGGGAGGGCCCTGGGAGACCCAGTACTTC. This translates into CASSLAGGPWETQYF.

This chain uses TRBV7-8 with TRBJ2-5, with TRBD2 matching over 16 bases. The V gene end was trimmed by 5 bases and the J gene end by 2 bases; junction bases not matched to a gene: 8. The germline gives CDR1 SGHVS, CDR2 FQNEAQ. The CDR3 length is 18 residues. The CDR3 spells CASSPGTSGGETQETQYF. CDR3 nucleotide sequence: TGTGCCAGCAGCCCGGGGACTAGCGGGGGGGAAACGCAAGAGACCCAGTACTTC.

The rearrangement joins TRBV10-1 to TRBJ2-7; D call uncertain. CDR1 and CDR2 from the germline V gene are WNHNN and SYGVQD (reference sequence). The V and J ends lost 4 bases and 3 bases respectively, with 4 bases between them. The CDR3 runs 11 residues. The CDR3 spells CASSVLYEQYF. DNA of the CDR3: TGCGCCAGCAGTGTTCTCTACGAGCAGTACTTC.

This chain links TRBV29-1 with TRBJ2-1, with D perhaps TRBD2 (6 bases). V dropped 7 bases and J dropped 4 bases, with 20 bases sitting between them. This CDR3 region has 15 residues. The V gene's germline CDR1 is SQVTM and CDR2 ANQGSEA. The CDR3 DNA sequence: TGCAGCGCTTTCTCCGGGACTCTCTATTACAATGAGCAGTTCTTC. Residues: CSAFSGTLYYNEQFF.

The chain carries TRBV28 and TRBJ2-7, with TRBD1 identical over 7 bases. The CDR3 is 17 residues long. With V trimmed by 2 bases and J by 0 bases, 10 bases remained unmatched. Looked up from germline, CDR1 is MDHEN and CDR2 is SYDVKM. CDR3 sequence (DNA): TGTGCCAGCAGTTTACCCGGGTCCGGGACAGACTCCTACGAGCAGTACTTC. This sequence encodes CASSLPGSGTDSYEQYF.

This clone appeared once. Compared with germline, one end of the junction differs, possibly owing to a read error. The rearrangement links TRBV9 to TRBJ1-2, with D unclear. The CDR3 length is 11 residues. Germline V gives CDR1 SGDLS, CDR2 YYNGEE. CDR3 nucleotides: TGTGCCAGCGGCCCAGGCTATAGCTACACCTTC. It translates to CASGPGYSYTF.

This chain joins TRBV15 and TRBJ2-2; D unclear. Trimming took off 6 bases at V and 0 bases at J, with 14 bases between the two ends. Germline CDR1 and CDR2: LNHNV and YYDKDF (reference sequence). The CDR3 loop spans 16 amino acids. CDR3 DNA sequence: TGTGCCACCAGACCGAGGCAGACGGCGAACACCGGGGAGCTGTTTTTT. Protein product: CATRPRQTANTGELFF.